The clone carrying this T cell receptor (beta chain) was picked up many times. Its antigen is still unknown. The CDR3 is 15 amino acids. V shed 1 base and J shed 1 base, with 10 bases lying between them. Germline V CDR1 and CDR2: MNHEY, SMNVEV (reference sequence). Template switching supplied a universal primer site; unique molecular identifiers were carried on the cDNA. TCRdb reprocessed the 5' RACE reads via MiXCR and lists one record per CDR3 protein. The data hold hundreds of thousands of distinct CDR3 sequences, with approximately 6% observed a single time. This record belongs to a study of identical twins. Findings and caveats of the study: Not following the same donors, the study drew its conclusions from cross-sectional statistical analysis. Models predicted less out-of-frame TCR alpha sharing in monozygotic twins than was found. High-abundance cord blood beta clonotypes had fewer insertions; memory repertoires showed none.

The sequence derives from a man aged 18 to 29 in good health. The chain has TRBV27 and TRBJ2-5; D uncertain. The sequenced sample was naive T cells sorted from blood. CDR3 amino acids: CASSLYYGFQETQYF. The CDR3 bases are TGTGCCAGCAGTTTATATTACGGATTCCAAGAGACCCAGTACTTC.